The 25 T cell receptor beta chains presented below share a single source sample, sequenced in a study of regulatory T cells in long-lasting Graves disease. Sequencing libraries for TCR beta were prepared with iRepertoire HTBI primers and Arm-PCR of CDR3 regions. Each CDR3 protein is one row after TCRdb ran MiXCR on the multiplex PCR reads. The sample shows 400,000 to 550,000 distinct CDR3 sequences, 16% of them seen only once. As to time point: newly diagnosed GD, antithyroid drugs for less than 3 months. RNA isolated from PBMCs was used to make the TCR library. This same sample was also taken into another study, of T cells in Graves' hyperthyroidism and ophthalmopathy.

Source: peripheral blood mononuclear cells (PBMCs), taken at new diagnosis, from a patient treated with antithyroid drugs. The receptors shown here come from a woman aged 18-29 years with Graves disease.

This clonotype appeared a few times. This chain links TRBV15 with TRBJ1-1; possible D gene TRBD1, 6 bases. The V end lost 0 bases, the J end lost 5 bases, and 13 bases lay between the germline ends. CDR1 is LNHNV, CDR2 YYDKDF, per germline (reference sequence). This CDR3 has 15 residues. The chain's CDR3 is CATSRDGGAETEAFF. The CDR3 region has the DNA TGTGCCACCAGCAGAGATGGGGGCGCGGAAACTGAAGCTTTCTTT. The full variable domain, its missing parts supplied by reference TRBV15 and TRBJ1-1, is DAMVIQNPRYQVTQFGKPVTLSCSQTLNHNVMYWYQQKSSQAPKLLFHYYDKDFNNEADTPDNFQSRRPNTSFCFLDIRSPGLGDTAMYLCATSRDGGAETEAFFGQGTRLTVV.

This chain links TRBV25-1 with TRBJ1-2, with a tentative D call TRBD1 (5 bases). The V end lost 2 bases, the J end lost 4 bases, and 20 bases lay between the germline ends. The CDR3 length is 17 residues. The germline V gene encodes CDR1 MGHDK and CDR2 SYGVNS. DNA for the CDR3: TGTGCCAGCAGTGAACGAGGTGGTCTCGGGGGAAGCTATGGCTACACCTTC. As protein: CASSERGGLGGSYGYTF.

The genes are TRBV6-9 and TRBJ2-7, with a possible D match to TRBD1 (5 bases). This CDR3 is built from 17 residues. Trimming stripped 3 bases from V and 2 bases from J, with 20 bases between. CDR1 and CDR2 from the germline V gene are MNHGY and SVAAGI. The CDR3 nucleotides are TGTGCCAGCAGTTACTCCCGAACAGGAGCACCCCCCTACGAGCAGTACTTC. The encoded protein is CASSYSRTGAPPYEQYF.

The table lists this clonotype with many counts. One end of the junction does not line up with germline, which may come from a read error. The genes are TRBV5-1 and TRBJ2-3, with D unclear. The V gene's germline CDR1 is SGHRS and CDR2 YFSETQ. The CDR3 covers 12 residues. The CDR3 nucleotides read TGTGCCAGCAGTTTTAGGACAGATACGCAGTATTTT. Translation: CASSFRTDTQYF.

In this sample, this clonotype turned up a few times. The V and J genes are TRBV28 and TRBJ1-5; no definite D call. Germline loops: CDR1 MDHEN, CDR2 SYDVKM. The V end lost 7 bases, the J end lost 4 bases, and 17 bases lay between the germline ends. The CDR3 totals 15 residues. The CDR3: CASTSEADLNQPQHF. CDR3 DNA sequence: TGTGCCAGCACCTCCGAGGCAGATCTAAATCAGCCCCAGCATTTT.

Many counts were recorded for this clonotype. This rearrangement joins TRBV28 to TRBJ2-1; no clear D. The CDR3 is made up of 11 amino acids. Deletions cut 3 bases from V and 7 bases from J, with 4 bases between. Germline CDR1 reads MDHEN; CDR2 reads SYDVKM. The CDR3 protein is CASSLENEQFF. The CDR3 DNA follows: TGTGCCAGCAGTTTGGAGAATGAGCAGTTCTTC.

This clonotype was observed at least ten times. V gene TRBV12-3 or TRBV12-4 combines with J gene TRBJ2-2; D is perhaps TRBD2 (6 bases). Trimming pared 3 bases from V and 7 bases from J, leaving 15 bases between. This CDR3 comprises 15 residues. The CDR3 nucleotides read TGTGCCAGCAGTTTCTTCGGGGGTGAAGGCGGGGAGCTGTTTTTT. Protein: CASSFFGGEGGELFF.

This clonotype was recorded many times. This rearrangement joins TRBV7-2 to TRBJ1-6; 9 nucleotides align to TRBD1. V lost 5 bases to trimming and J lost 2 bases; unmatched junction nucleotides: 4. The CDR3 has 16 amino acids. Germline V gene data show CDR1 as SGHTA and CDR2 as FQGNSA. This chain's CDR3 is CASSGQGLPYNSPLHF. CDR3 in DNA: TGTGCCAGCAGCGGACAGGGGTTGCCCTATAATTCACCCCTCCACTTT.

This clonotype was picked up a small number of times. The chain employs TRBV3-1 and TRBJ2-2; 11 nucleotides align to TRBD2. V shed 6 bases and J 0 bases; nucleotides not matched to a gene: 15. The length of the CDR3 is 20 residues. Germline CDR1 LGHDT, CDR2 YNNKEL (reference sequence). CDR3 bases: TGTGCCAGCAGTCCCGGGACTAGCGGCTACAGTTTCGCGAACACCGGGGAGCTGTTTTTT. It codes for CASSPGTSGYSFANTGELFF.

This clonotype has more than one count but fewer than ten. The CDR3 DNA sequence: TGTGCCAGCAGCCTAGCCCCCCAGAATAATTCACCCCTCCACTTT. Translation: CASSLAPQNNSPLHF. The chain recombines TRBV2 with TRBJ1-6; no reliable D call. The V and J ends lost 6 bases and 5 bases respectively, with 14 bases between them. Germline V lookup: CDR1 SNHLY, CDR2 FYNNEI. This CDR3 is built from 15 residues.

This clonotype has a count of ten or more. The CDR3 region is CASSLVRGLAGEFTYNEQFF. The CDR3 DNA follows: TGTGCCAGCAGCTTAGTTCGGGGACTAGCGGGTGAATTTACCTACAATGAGCAGTTCTTC. The chain couples TRBV11-3 to TRBJ2-1; 12 bases agree with TRBD2. Germline CDR1 and CDR2: SGHNT and YENEEA. This CDR3 is 20 amino acids long. The V gene end was trimmed by 1 base and the J gene end by 2 bases; junction bases not matched to a gene: 12.

This clonotype was seen at least ten times. The gene calls are TRBV12-3 or TRBV12-4 and TRBJ2-1; TRBD2 matches 11 bases. This CDR3 comprises 16 residues. Unmatched junction bases numbered 8, after V lost 2 bases and J lost 8 bases. CDR3: CASSLTIAGGRDEQFF. The CDR3 DNA is TGTGCCAGCAGTTTAACCATAGCGGGAGGGCGCGATGAGCAGTTCTTC.

The V and J genes are TRBV7-2 and TRBJ2-1; 10 bases are shared with TRBD1. This CDR3 region has 15 residues. CDR1 SGHTA and CDR2 FQGNSA come from the germline V gene. V was pared by 0 bases and J by 8 bases, with 4 bases of the junction left unmatched. CDR3 region: CASSLAGQGFYEQFF. Written as DNA, the CDR3 is TGTGCCAGCAGCTTAGCGGGACAGGGGTTCTATGAGCAGTTCTTC.

This chain connects TRBV3-1 to TRBJ2-5; D remains ambiguous. The CDR3 is 11 amino acids. The V and J ends lost 5 bases and 5 bases respectively, with 6 bases between them. Germline loops: CDR1 LGHDT, CDR2 YNNKEL (reference sequence). CDR3 coding DNA: TGTGCCAGCAGCAACTTGGAGACCCAGTACTTC. Translated: CASSNLETQYF.

V and J are TRBV2 and TRBJ2-7; 9 bases are shared with TRBD2. V gave up 10 bases and J gave up 0 bases; unmatched junction bases: 4. CDR1 and CDR2 from the germline V gene are SNHLY and FYNNEI. The CDR3 loop spans 13 amino acids. The CDR3 spells CAIYSGSSYEQYF. In nucleotides, the CDR3 is TGTGCCATCTATAGCGGGAGCTCCTACGAGCAGTACTTC.

The chain combines TRBV19 with TRBJ2-7; D not certain. The CDR3 totals 13 residues. The V gene lost 0 bases and the J gene lost 6 bases, with 9 bases spanning the gap. Per the germline V gene, CDR1 is LNHDA and CDR2 is SQIVND (reference sequence). As DNA, the CDR3 is TGTGCCAGTAGTATAGAAGCCCAGCTCGAGCAGTACTTC. Residues: CASSIEAQLEQYF.

This clonotype was detected only a few times. This chain joins TRBV29-1 and TRBJ2-7; D is ambiguous. The CDR3 has 11 residues. Germline CDR1 reads SQVTM; CDR2 reads ANQGSEA. Trimming stripped 7 bases from V and 4 bases from J, with 11 bases between. The CDR3 is CSAEQKYEQYF. CDR3 in DNA: TGCAGCGCCGAACAGAAGTACGAGCAGTACTTC.

The gene calls are TRBV7-8 and TRBJ2-1, with TRBD1 matching 7 bases. CDR1 is SGHVS, CDR2 FQNEAQ, per germline. V was pared by 4 bases and J by 8 bases, with 23 bases of the junction left unmatched. The CDR3 covers 19 residues. The CDR3 spells CASSYGTASTTRIPYEQFF. In DNA form, the CDR3 reads TGTGCCAGCAGCTACGGGACAGCCTCGACTACCCGCATCCCTTATGAGCAGTTCTTC.

In this sample, this clonotype turned up a few times. V gene TRBV5-1 combines with J gene TRBJ2-1; 11 nucleotides match TRBD2. V dropped 5 bases and J dropped 0; count of bases not matched to a gene: 7. Per the germline V gene, CDR1 is SGHRS and CDR2 is YFSETQ. The CDR3 runs to 17 residues. The CDR3 DNA is TGCGCCAGCAGGAATAGCGGGAGGGCCTCCTCCTACAATGAGCAGTTCTTC. This translates into CASRNSGRASSYNEQFF.

The genes are TRBV12-3 or TRBV12-4 and TRBJ2-1; D is ambiguous. Trimming pared 0 bases from V and 3 bases from J, leaving 9 bases between. CDR3 length: 15 amino acids. The CDR3 loop is CASSLALTVYNEQFF. The CDR3 coding sequence is TGTGCCAGCAGTTTAGCGCTCACTGTCTACAATGAGCAGTTCTTC.

This clonotype was seen a handful of times. The chain has TRBV27 and TRBJ2-1, with 14 bases matching TRBD2. The CDR3 has 12 amino acids. Germline-derived CDR1 and CDR2 are MNHEY and SMNVEV (reference sequence). Here the CDR3 reads CGGTSGSGEQFF. The CDR3 DNA reads TGTGGGGGGACTAGCGGGAGTGGTGAGCAGTTCTTC.

This clonotype was found many times. J is TRBJ2-2 and V is TRBV12-3 or TRBV12-4; 8 bases agree with TRBD1. The CDR3 is 15 amino acids. The trim removed 6 bases at V and 10 bases at J, leaving 13 bases unmatched. Here the CDR3 reads CASRNLKTGAKELFF. CDR3 sequence (DNA): TGTGCCAGCAGAAACCTCAAGACAGGGGCCAAGGAGCTGTTTTTT.

A single count supports this clonotype. A much larger clone lies a single base off, so this may be a read error. The chain carries TRBV11-2 and TRBJ2-1; D might be TRBD1 (6 bases). Matching the DNA end better, TRBJ2-5 makes the J call doubtful. The germline V gene encodes CDR1 SGHAT and CDR2 FQNNGV. CDR3 length: 15 residues. This CDR3 reads CASSFFRDNQGTQYF. Here the CDR3 DNA reads TGTGCCAGCAGCTTCTTCCGGGACAACCAAGGGACCCAGTACTTC.

The DNA for the CDR3 is TGTGCCAGCAGTACTCCGGGACAGCTGCCGTACACTGAAGCTTTCTTT. Its translation is CASSTPGQLPYTEAFF. The chain carries TRBV6-2 or TRBV6-3 and TRBJ1-1, with 7 bases lining up with TRBD1. The CDR3 length is 16 residues. The germline V gene encodes CDR1 MNHEY and CDR2 SVGEGT. Unmatched junction bases numbered 12, after V lost 5 bases and J lost 3 bases.

This clonotype was detected a few times. The genes are TRBV6-1 and TRBJ1-3; D unresolved. The germline gives CDR1 MNHNS, CDR2 SASEGT. The V gene lost 8 bases and the J gene lost 0 bases, with 2 bases spanning the gap. The CDR3 consists of 11 residues. The DNA of the CDR3 is TGTGCCAGCCCCTCTGGAAACACCATATATTTT. Protein: CASPSGNTIYF.